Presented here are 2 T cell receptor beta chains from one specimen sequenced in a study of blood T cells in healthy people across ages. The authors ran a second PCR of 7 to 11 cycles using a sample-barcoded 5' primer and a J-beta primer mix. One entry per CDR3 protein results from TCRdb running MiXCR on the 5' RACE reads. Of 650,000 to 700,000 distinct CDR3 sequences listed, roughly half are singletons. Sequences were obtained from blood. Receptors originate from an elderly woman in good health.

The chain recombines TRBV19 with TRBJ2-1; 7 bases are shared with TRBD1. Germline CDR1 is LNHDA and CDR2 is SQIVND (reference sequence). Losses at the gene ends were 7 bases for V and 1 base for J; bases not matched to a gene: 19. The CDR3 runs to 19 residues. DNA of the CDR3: TGTGCCAGTACCCCGAGTGGTGTAGGGGGCGCAGGGTCCTACAATGAGCAGTTCTTC. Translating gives CASTPSGVGGAGSYNEQFF.

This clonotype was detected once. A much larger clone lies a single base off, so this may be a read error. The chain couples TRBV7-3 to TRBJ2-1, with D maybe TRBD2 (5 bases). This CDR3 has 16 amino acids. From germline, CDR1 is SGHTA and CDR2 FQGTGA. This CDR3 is CASSLQRPGTNNERFF. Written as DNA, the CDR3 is TGTGCCAGCAGCTTACAGCGGCCGGGAACCAACAATGAGCGGTTCTTC. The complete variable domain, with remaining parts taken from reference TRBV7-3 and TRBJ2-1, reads GAGVSQTPSNKVTEKGKYVELRCDPISGHTALYWYRQSLGQGPEFLIYFQGTGAADDSGLPNDRFFAVRPEGSVSTLKIQRTERGDSAVYLCASSLQRPGTNNERFFGPGTRLTVL.